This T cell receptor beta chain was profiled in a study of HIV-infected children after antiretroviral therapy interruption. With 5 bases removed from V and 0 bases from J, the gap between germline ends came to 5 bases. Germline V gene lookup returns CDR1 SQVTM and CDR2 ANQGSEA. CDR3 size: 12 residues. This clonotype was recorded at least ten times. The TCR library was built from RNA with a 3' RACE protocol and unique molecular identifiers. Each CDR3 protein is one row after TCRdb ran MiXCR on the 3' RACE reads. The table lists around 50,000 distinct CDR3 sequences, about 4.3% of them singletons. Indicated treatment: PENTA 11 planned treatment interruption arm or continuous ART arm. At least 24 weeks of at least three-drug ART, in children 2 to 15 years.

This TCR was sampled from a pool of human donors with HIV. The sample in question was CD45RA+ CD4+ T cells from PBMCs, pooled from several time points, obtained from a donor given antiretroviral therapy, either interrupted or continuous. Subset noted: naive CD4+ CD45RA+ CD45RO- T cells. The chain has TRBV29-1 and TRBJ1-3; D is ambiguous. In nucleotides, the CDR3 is TGCAGCGTTACAGTCTCTGGAAACACCATATATTTT. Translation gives CSVTVSGNTIYF.